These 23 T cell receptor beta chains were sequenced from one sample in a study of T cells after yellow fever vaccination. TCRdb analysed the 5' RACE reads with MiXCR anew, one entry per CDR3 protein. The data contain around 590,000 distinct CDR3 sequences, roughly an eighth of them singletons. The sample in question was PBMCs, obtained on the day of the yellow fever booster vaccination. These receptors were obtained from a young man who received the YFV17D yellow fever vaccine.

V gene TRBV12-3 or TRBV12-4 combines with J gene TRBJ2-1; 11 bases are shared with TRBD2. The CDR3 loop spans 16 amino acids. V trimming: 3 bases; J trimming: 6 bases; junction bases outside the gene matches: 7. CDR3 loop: CASSFGLAGGGNEQFF. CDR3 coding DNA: TGTGCCAGCAGTTTTGGGCTAGCGGGAGGAGGCAATGAGCAGTTCTTC.

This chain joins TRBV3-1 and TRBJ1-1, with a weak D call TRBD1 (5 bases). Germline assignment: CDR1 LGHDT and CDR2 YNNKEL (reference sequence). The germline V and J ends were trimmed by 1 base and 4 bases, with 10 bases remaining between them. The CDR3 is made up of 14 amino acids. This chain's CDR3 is CASSQAGAGTEAFF. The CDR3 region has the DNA TGTGCCAGCAGCCAAGCTGGGGCAGGCACTGAAGCTTTCTTT. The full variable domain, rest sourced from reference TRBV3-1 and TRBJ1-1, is DTAVSQTPKYLVTQMGNDKSIKCEQNLGHDTMYWYKQDSKKFLKIMFSYNNKELIINETVPNRFSPKSPDKAHLNLHINSLELGDSAVYFCASSQAGAGTEAFFGQGTRLTVV.

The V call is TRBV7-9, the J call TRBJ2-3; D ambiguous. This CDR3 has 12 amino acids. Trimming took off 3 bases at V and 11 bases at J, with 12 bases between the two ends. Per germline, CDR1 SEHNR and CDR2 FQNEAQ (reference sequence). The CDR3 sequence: CASSLDHLKQYF. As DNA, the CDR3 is TGTGCCAGCAGCTTGGACCACCTTAAGCAGTATTTT.

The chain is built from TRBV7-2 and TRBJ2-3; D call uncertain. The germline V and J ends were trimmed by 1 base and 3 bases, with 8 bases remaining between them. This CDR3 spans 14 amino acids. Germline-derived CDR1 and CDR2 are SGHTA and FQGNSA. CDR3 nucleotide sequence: TGTGCCAGCAGCTTAGAATTCGAAACAGATACGCAGTATTTT. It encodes CASSLEFETDTQYF.

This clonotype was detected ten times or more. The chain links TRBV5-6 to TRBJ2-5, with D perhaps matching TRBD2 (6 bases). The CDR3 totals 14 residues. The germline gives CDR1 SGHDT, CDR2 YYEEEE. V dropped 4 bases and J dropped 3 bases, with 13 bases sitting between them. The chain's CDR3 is CASSLTGGEETQYF. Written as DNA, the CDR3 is TGTGCCAGCAGCCTGACTGGCGGGGAAGAGACCCAGTACTTC.

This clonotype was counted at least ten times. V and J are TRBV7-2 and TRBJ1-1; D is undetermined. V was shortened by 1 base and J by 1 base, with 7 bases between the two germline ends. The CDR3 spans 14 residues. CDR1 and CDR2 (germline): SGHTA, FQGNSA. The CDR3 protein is CASSLVVANTEAFF. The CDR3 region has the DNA TGTGCCAGCAGCTTAGTGGTGGCGAACACTGAAGCTTTCTTT.

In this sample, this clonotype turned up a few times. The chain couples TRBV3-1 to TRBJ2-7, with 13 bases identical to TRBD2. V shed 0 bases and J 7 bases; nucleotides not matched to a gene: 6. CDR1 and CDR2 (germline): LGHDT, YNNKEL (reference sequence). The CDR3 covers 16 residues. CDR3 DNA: TGTGCCAGCAGCCAAGAGTGGACTAGCGGGAGATGGGAGCAGTACTTC. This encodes CASSQEWTSGRWEQYF.

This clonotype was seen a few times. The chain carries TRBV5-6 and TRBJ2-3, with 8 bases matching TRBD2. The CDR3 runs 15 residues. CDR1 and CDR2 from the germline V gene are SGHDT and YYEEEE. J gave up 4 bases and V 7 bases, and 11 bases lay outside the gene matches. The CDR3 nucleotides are TGTGCCAGCTCCCCAAGGATCGGGGGGGCAGATACGCAGTATTTT. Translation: CASSPRIGGADTQYF.

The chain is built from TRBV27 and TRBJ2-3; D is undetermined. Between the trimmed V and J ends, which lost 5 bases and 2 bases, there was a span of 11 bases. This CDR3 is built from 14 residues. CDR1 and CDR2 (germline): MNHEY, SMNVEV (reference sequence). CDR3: CASSPQTHTDTQYF. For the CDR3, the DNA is TGTGCCAGCAGTCCCCAAACCCACACAGATACGCAGTATTTT.

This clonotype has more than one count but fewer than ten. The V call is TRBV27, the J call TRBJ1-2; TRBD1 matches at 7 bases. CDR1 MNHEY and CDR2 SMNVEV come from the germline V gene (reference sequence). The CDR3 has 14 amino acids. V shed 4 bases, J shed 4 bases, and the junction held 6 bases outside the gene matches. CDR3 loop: CASSSPGQFYGYTF. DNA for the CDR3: TGTGCCAGCAGTTCCCCGGGACAGTTCTATGGCTACACCTTC.

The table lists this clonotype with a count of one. The CDR3 DNA reads TGCAGCGTTGGTAGCAGACTGGACACTGAAGCTTTCTTT. Its translation is CSVGSRLDTEAFF. The V and J genes are TRBV29-1 and TRBJ1-1, with D hard to call. CDR1 and CDR2 (germline): SQVTM, ANQGSEA. The CDR3 sequence is 13 residues long. Trimming cost V 4 bases and J 3 bases, with 12 bases left between them.

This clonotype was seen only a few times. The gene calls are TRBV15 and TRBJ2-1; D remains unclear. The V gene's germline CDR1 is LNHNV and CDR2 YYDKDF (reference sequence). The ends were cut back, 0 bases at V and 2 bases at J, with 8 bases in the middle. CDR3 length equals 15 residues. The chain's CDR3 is CATSRDKATYNEQFF. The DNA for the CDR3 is TGTGCCACCAGCAGAGATAAAGCGACCTACAATGAGCAGTTCTTC.

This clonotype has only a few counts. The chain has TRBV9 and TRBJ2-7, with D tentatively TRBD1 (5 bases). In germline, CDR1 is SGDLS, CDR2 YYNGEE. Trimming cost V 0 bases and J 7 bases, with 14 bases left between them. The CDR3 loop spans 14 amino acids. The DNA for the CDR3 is TGTGCCAGCAGCGTAGTTGACATCAAGGGGGAGCAGTACTTC. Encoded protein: CASSVVDIKGEQYF.

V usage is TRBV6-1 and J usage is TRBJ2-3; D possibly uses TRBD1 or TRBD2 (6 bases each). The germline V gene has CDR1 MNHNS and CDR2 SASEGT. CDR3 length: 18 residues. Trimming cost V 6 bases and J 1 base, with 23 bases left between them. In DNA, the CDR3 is TGTGCCAGCAGGATGAGACAGGCTAGCGCCTCACGCACAGATACGCAGTATTTT. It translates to CASRMRQASASRTDTQYF.

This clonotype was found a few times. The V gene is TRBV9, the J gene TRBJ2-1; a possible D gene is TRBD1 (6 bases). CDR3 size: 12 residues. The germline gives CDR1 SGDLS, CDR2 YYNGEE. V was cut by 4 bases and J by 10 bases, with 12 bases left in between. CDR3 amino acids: CASSTLGQEQFF. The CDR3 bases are TGTGCCAGCAGCACCCTGGGACAAGAGCAGTTCTTC.

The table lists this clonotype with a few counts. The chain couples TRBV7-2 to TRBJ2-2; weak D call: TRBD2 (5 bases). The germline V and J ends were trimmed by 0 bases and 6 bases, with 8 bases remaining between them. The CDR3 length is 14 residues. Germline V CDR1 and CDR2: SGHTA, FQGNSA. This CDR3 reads CASSLAGVAGELFF. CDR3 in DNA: TGTGCCAGCAGCTTAGCGGGAGTTGCCGGGGAGCTGTTTTTT.

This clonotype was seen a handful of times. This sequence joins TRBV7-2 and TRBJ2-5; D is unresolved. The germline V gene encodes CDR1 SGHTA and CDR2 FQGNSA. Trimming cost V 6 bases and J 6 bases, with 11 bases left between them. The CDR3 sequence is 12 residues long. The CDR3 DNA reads TGTGCCAGCAGTCGACCGGTACAGACCCAGTACTTC. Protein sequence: CASSRPVQTQYF.

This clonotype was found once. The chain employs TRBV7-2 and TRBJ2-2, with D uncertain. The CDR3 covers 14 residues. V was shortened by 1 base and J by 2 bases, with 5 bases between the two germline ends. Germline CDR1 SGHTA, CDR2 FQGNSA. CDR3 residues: CASSLVHNTGELFF. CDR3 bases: TGTGCCAGCAGCTTAGTCCACAACACCGGGGAGCTGTTTTTT.

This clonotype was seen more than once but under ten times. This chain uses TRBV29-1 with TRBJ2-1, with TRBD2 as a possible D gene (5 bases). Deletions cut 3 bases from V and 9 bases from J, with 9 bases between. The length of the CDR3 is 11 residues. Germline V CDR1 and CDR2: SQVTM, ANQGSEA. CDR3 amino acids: CSVDQGLEQFF. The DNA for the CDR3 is TGCAGCGTTGACCAAGGACTTGAGCAGTTCTTC.

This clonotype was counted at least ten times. The CDR3 sequence is CASSQGDYQETQYF. The CDR3 DNA is TGTGCCAGCAGCCAGGGGGACTACCAAGAGACCCAGTACTTC. The chain couples TRBV21-1 to TRBJ2-5; TRBD1, as called in the table, went unchecked against the DNA. TRBV21-1 constitutes a pseudogene. The CDR3 extends over 14 amino acids.

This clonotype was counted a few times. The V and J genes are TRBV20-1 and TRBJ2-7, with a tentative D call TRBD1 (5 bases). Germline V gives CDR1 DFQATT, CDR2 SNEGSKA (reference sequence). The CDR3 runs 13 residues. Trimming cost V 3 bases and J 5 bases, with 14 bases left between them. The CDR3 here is CSARQGVVNEQYF. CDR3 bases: TGCAGTGCTAGGCAAGGGGTAGTAAACGAGCAGTACTTC.

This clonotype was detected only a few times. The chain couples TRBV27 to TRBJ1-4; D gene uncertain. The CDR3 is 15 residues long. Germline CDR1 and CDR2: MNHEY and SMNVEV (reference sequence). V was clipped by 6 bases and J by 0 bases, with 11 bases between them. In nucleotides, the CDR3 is TGTGCCAGCAGACCGTTAGAAGCAACTAATGAAAAACTGTTTTTT. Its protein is CASRPLEATNEKLFF.

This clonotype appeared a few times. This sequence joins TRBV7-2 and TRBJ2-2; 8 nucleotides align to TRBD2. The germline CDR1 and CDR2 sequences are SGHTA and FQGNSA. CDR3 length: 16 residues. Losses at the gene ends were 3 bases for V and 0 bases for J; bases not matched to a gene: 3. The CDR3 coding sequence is TGTGCCAGCAGCTTCAGTAGCGGGACGAACACCGGGGAGCTGTTTTTT. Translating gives CASSFSSGTNTGELFF.